This TCR beta chain was identified during a study of preoperative IRX-2 immunotherapy in early breast cancer. Assay used: immunoSEQ multiplex PCR; TCRdb lists only in-frame clones, some missing. The table records around 34,000 clones, roughly 80% of them present only once. Documented treatment: preoperative locoregional IRX-2 cytokine immunotherapy. The material was lymph node tissue, obtained from a patient treated with IRX-2 immunotherapy. The receptor's source is a human donor with breast cancer.

The CDR3 sequence is CASSNYYEQYF. CDR3 sequence (DNA): TGTGCCAGTAGTAATTACTACGAGCAGTACTTC. V gene TRBV19 combines with J gene TRBJ2-7; D call uncertain. Per the germline V gene, CDR1 is LNHDA and CDR2 is SQIVND (reference sequence). CDR3 length: 11 residues. V lost 4 bases to trimming and J lost 3 bases, with 4 bases between them.